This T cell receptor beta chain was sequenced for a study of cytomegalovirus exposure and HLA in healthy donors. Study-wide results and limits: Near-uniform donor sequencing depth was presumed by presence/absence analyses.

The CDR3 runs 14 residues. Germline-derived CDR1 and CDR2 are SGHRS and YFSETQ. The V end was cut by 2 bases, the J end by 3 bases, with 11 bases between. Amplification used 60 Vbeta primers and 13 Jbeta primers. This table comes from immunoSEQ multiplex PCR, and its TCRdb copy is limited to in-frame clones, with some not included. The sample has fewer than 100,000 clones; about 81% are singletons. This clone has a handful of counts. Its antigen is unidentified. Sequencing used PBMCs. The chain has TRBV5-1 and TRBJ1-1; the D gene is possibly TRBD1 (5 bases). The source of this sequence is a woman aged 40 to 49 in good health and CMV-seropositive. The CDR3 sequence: CASSFQGVDTEAFF. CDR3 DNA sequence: TGCGCCAGCAGCTTTCAGGGTGTAGACACTGAAGCTTTCTTT.